The present entry profiles one TCR beta chain with its context. A single heparinised blood sample, averaging approximately 0.12 L, was obtained per donor. Over 95% purity was reached by all sorted populations. Expressed TCRB transcripts were sequenced, since all the RNA that had been isolated was reverse transcribed. Repertoires were generated with immunoSEQ multiplex PCR, while TCRdb's copy carries only in-frame clones and drops some. This repertoire shows about 40,000 clones, 45% to 50% found once; its top ten account for more than 0.65%. The data derive from a study of beta chain features in type 1 diabetes. The germline CDR1 and CDR2 sequences are MNHEY and SMNVEV (reference sequence). The CDR3 spans 12 residues. Trimming took off 3 bases at V and 10 bases at J, with 12 bases between the two ends.

Sequencing input: central memory CD4+ T cells from blood. The receptor was derived from a young woman in good health. V is TRBV27 and J is TRBJ1-1, with a possible D match to TRBD1 (6 bases). The CDR3 region is CASSFMGARAFF. CDR3 DNA sequence: TGTGCCAGCAGTTTTATGGGGGCGCGAGCTTTCTTT.